The 9 T cell receptor beta chains below were found in one sample sequenced in a study of shared clonotypes between healthy human individuals. Cells designated naive CD8 were CD45RO-negative and were positively selected for CCR7, with terminally differentiated effector memory CD45RA+ cells excluded. The data were produced by immunoSEQ multiplex PCR, yet TCRdb's version contains in-frame clones alone and is incomplete. The sample carries hundreds of thousands of clones, almost 95% recorded once. The specimen was naive CD8+ T cells sorted from blood. The receptor set was obtained from a man under 40 in good health.

The V call is TRBV11-2, the J call TRBJ1-4, with D unclear. Trimming cost V 4 bases and J 8 bases, with 14 bases left between them. The V gene's germline CDR1 is SGHAT and CDR2 FQNNGV. This CDR3 contains 14 residues. The CDR3: CASSSGLMGEKLFF. The DNA of the CDR3 is TGTGCCAGCAGCTCGGGCCTCATGGGGGAAAAACTGTTTTTT.

The genes are TRBV7-7 and TRBJ1-4, with D uncertain. V was pared by 3 bases and J by 0 bases, with 14 bases between. Germline V gene lookup returns CDR1 SSHAT and CDR2 FNYEAQ (reference sequence). CDR3 length: 17 residues. CDR3 sequence: CASSFTKLGATNEKLFF. In DNA, the CDR3 is TGTGCCAGCAGCTTTACCAAATTAGGCGCAACTAATGAAAAACTGTTTTTT. The entire variable domain, with the rest obtained from reference TRBV7-7 and TRBJ1-4, is as follows: GAGVSQSPRYKVTKRGQDVTLRCDPISSHATLYWYQQALGQGPEFLTYFNYEAQPDKSGLPSDRFSAERPEGSISTLTIQRTEQRDSAMYRCASSFTKLGATNEKLFFGSGTQLSVL.

This chain connects TRBV4-1 to TRBJ1-1; D might be TRBD1 (6 bases). Germline CDR1 and CDR2: MGHRA and YSYEKL. The ends were cut back, 4 bases at V and 5 bases at J, with 17 bases in the middle. The CDR3 totals 15 residues. The CDR3 sequence is CASSPLQGGGTEAFF. CDR3 sequence (DNA): TGCGCCAGCAGCCCGTTACAGGGTGGAGGGACTGAAGCTTTCTTT.

This clone was observed a single time. This rearrangement joins TRBV19 to TRBJ2-1, with D hard to call. This CDR3 spans 12 amino acids. Germline V lookup: CDR1 LNHDA, CDR2 SQIVND (reference sequence). The V end was cut by 8 bases, the J end by 9 bases, with 14 bases between. This chain's CDR3 is CASGISGSEQFF. The CDR3 bases are TGTGCCAGTGGGATCTCGGGTTCTGAGCAGTTCTTC.

This clone was observed once. This rearrangement joins TRBV29-1 to TRBJ2-7, with TRBD1 matching 7 bases. The germline CDR1 and CDR2 sequences are SQVTM and ANQGSEA. CDR3 length: 12 amino acids. The ends lost 7 bases at V and 2 bases at J; junction bases unmatched: 5. CDR3 loop: CSGTGDTYEQYF. In DNA form, the CDR3 reads TGCAGCGGAACAGGGGATACCTACGAGCAGTACTTC.

V usage is TRBV28 and J usage is TRBJ2-1; D is possibly TRBD2 (6 bases). Trimming removed 5 bases at V and 3 bases at J, with 14 bases between. The CDR3 contains 15 residues. Germline V CDR1 and CDR2: MDHEN, SYDVKM. CDR3 DNA sequence: TGTGCCAGCAGTCAACGGAGGGCCAGCTACAATGAGCAGTTCTTC. Translated: CASSQRRASYNEQFF. The whole variable domain, filled in from reference TRBV28 and TRBJ2-1, reads DVKVTQSSRYLVKRTGEKVFLECVQDMDHENMFWYRQDPGLGLRLIYFSYDVKMKEKGDIPEGYSVSREKKERFSLILESASTNQTSMYLCASSQRRASYNEQFFGPGTRLTVL.

The chain employs TRBV4-3 and TRBJ1-5; D perhaps matches TRBD1 (6 bases). V was pared by 1 base and J by 6 bases, with 16 bases between. There are 16 residues in the CDR3. Germline V CDR1 and CDR2: LGHNA, YSLEER. Here the CDR3 reads CASSQGVAGVGQPQHF. The CDR3 bases are TGCGCCAGCAGCCAAGGGGTCGCAGGGGTCGGTCAGCCCCAGCATTTT.

V is TRBV13 and J is TRBJ2-7; D unresolved. CDR3 length: 15 amino acids. The germline CDR1 and CDR2 sequences are PRHDT and FYEKMQ (reference sequence). Trimming left V 8 bases short and J 7 bases short, with 24 bases between. For the CDR3, the DNA is TGTGCCAGCTTAACCATGATAGGGTCCGTCGAGGAGCAGTACTTC. Its protein is CASLTMIGSVEEQYF.

The rearrangement joins TRBV10-3 to TRBJ1-1, with a possible D match to TRBD1 (5 bases). The CDR3 totals 15 residues. Trimming left V 2 bases short and J 5 bases short, with 15 bases between. Germline assignment: CDR1 ENHRY and CDR2 SYGVKD. The CDR3 loop is CAISEGAQGGTEAFF. In DNA, the CDR3 is TGTGCCATCAGTGAGGGAGCCCAGGGAGGAACTGAAGCTTTCTTT.